Detailed here is one TCR beta chain. This CDR3 region has 13 residues. Trimming took off 2 bases at V and 11 bases at J, with 15 bases between the two ends. Germline CDR1 and CDR2: SEHNR and FQNEAQ (reference sequence). This record comes from a study of blood T cells in healthy people across ages. Then a second PCR, running roughly 7 to 11 cycles, was carried out with a sample-barcoded 5' primer and a J-beta primer mix. All cDNA molecules were each tagged by a template-switch adaptor with 12 random nucleotides. In TCRdb, the 5' RACE reads were re-called with MiXCR into one record per CDR3 protein. The table has more than 500,000 distinct CDR3 sequences, 25% to 30% seen once; the top ten hold 18%.

Sequenced: blood. The gene calls are TRBV7-9 and TRBJ2-5, with D maybe TRBD2 (5 bases). The sequence derives from a woman between 70 and 85 years old in good health. The CDR3, as DNA: TGTGCCAGCAGCTTAATGGGAGCTAGAGAGCAGTACTTC. The encoded protein is CASSLMGAREQYF.